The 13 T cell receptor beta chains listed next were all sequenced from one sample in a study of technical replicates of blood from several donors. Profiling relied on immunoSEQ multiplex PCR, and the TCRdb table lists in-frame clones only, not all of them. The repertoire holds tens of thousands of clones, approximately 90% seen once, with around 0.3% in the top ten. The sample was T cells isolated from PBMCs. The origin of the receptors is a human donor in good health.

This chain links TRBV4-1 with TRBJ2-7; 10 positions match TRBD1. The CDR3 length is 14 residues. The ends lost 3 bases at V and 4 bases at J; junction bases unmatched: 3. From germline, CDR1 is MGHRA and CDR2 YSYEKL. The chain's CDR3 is CASSQAGQGYEQYF. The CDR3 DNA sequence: TGCGCCAGCAGCCAGGCGGGACAGGGGTACGAGCAGTACTTC.

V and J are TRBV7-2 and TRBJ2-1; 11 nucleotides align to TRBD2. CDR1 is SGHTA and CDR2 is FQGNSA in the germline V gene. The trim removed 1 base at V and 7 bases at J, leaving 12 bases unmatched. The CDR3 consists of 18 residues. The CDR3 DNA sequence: TGTGCCAGCAGCTTAGTTAAGGCTAGCGGGAGGTTTCTGAATGAGCAGTTCTTC. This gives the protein CASSLVKASGRFLNEQFF. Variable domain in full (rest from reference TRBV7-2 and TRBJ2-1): GAGVSQSPSNKVTEKGKDVELRCDPISGHTALYWYRQSLGQGLEFLIYFQGNSAPDKSGLPSDRFSAERTGGSVSTLTIQRTQQEDSAVYLCASSLVKASGRFLNEQFFGPGTRLTVL.

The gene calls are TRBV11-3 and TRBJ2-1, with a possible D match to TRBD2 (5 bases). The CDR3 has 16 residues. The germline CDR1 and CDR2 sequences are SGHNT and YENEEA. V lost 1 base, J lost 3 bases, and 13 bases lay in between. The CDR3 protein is CASSLGHRGSYNEQFF. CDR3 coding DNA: TGTGCCAGCAGCTTAGGGCATCGGGGTAGCTACAATGAGCAGTTCTTC.

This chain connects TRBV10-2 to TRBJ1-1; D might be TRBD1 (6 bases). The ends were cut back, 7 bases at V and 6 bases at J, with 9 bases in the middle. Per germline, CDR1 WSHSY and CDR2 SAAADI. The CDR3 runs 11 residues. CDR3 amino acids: CASIQGSEAFF. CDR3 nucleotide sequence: TGCGCCAGCATACAGGGTTCTGAAGCTTTCTTT.

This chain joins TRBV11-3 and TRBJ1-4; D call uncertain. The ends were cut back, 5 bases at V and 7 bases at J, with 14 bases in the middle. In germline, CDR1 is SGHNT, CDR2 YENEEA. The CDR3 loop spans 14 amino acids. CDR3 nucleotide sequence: TGTGCCAGCAGCCCCCCCCGGGCGGGTGAAAAACTGTTTTTT. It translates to CASSPPRAGEKLFF. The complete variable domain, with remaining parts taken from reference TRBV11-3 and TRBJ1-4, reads EAGVVQSPRYKIIEKKQPVAFWCNPISGHNTLYWYLQNLGQGPELLIRYENEEAVDDSQLPKDRFSAERLKGVDSTLKIQPAELGDSAVYLCASSPPRAGEKLFFGSGTQLSVL.

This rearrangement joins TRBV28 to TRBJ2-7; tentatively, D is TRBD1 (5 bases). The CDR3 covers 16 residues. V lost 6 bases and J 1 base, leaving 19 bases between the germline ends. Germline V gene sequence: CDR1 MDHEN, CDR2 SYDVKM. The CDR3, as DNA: TGTGCCAGCAGGCACTACGACAATCAGGGATCCTACGAGCAGTACTTC. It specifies CASRHYDNQGSYEQYF.

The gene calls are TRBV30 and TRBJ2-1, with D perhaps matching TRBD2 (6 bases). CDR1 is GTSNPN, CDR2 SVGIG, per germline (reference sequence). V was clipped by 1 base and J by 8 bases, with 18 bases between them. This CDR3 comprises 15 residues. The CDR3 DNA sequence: TGTGCCTGGAGTGACGTAGTATCTCCGGGGGATGAGCAGTTCTTC. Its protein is CAWSDVVSPGDEQFF. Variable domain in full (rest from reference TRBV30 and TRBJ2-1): SQTIHQWPATLVQPVGSPLSLECTVEGTSNPNLYWYRQAAGRGLQLLFYSVGIGQISSEVPQNLSASRPQDRQFILSSKKLLLSDSGFYLCAWSDVVSPGDEQFFGPGTRLTVL.

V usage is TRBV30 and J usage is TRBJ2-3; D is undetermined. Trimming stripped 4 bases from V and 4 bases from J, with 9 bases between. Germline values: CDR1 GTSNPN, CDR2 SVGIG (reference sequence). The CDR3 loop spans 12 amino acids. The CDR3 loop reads CAWTRVADTQYF. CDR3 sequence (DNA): TGTGCCTGGACACGGGTGGCAGATACGCAGTATTTT.

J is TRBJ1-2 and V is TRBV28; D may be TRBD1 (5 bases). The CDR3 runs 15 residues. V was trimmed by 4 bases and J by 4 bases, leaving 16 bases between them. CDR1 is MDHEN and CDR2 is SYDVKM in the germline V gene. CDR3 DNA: TGTGCCAGCAGTTCCGGGACTACCAGATCCTATGGCTACACCTTC. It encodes CASSSGTTRSYGYTF.

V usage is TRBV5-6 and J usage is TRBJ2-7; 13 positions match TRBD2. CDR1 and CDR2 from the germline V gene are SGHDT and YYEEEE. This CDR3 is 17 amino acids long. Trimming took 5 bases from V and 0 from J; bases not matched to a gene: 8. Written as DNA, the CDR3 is TGTGCCAGCAGTTTCGGGACTAGCGGGGCACTCTCCTACGAGCAGTACTTC. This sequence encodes CASSFGTSGALSYEQYF. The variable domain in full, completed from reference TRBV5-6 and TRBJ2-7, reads DAGVTQSPTHLIKTRGQQVTLRCSPKSGHDTVSWYQQALGQGPQFIFQYYEEEERQRGNFPDRFSGHQFPNYSSELNVNALLLGDSALYLCASSFGTSGALSYEQYFGPGTRLTVT.

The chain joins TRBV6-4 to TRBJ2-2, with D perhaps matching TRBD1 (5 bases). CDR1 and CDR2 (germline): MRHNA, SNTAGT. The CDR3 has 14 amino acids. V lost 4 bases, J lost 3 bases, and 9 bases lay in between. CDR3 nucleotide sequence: TGTGCCAGCAGTGTAGGGGTCTACACCGGGGAGCTGTTTTTT. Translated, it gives CASSVGVYTGELFF.

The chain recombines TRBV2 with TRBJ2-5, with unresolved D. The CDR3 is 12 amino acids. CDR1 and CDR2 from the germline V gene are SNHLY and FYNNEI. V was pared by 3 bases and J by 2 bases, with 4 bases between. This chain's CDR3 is CASSDRQETQYF. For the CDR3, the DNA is TGTGCCAGCAGTGACCGTCAAGAGACCCAGTACTTC.

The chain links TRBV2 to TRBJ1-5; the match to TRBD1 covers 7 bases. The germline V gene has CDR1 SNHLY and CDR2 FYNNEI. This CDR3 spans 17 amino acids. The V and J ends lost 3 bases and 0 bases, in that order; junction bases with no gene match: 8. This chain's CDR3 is CASSELGTVYSNQPQHF. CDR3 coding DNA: TGTGCCAGCAGTGAGCTGGGGACAGTTTATAGCAATCAGCCCCAGCATTTT.